This TCR beta chain was recovered during a study of cytomegalovirus exposure and HLA in healthy donors (dated by TCRdb to about 2017). With respect to the entire study: An earlier analysis of a few hundred of the donors reported 276 Gb of sequence data and 117 million unique TCR beta sequences obtained from 180 million or so T cells. Around 300 gigabases of sequencing data and 70 million to 85 million unique TCR sequences were included in an early release covering several hundred HLA-typed donors. Of the 300 to 500 genotyped donors, 81% were placed in the genetic ancestry cluster associated with self-reported Caucasian donors. The study was designed to test whether signatures of past pathogen exposure could be identified by cataloging public T cell receptors. The study profiled the T cell repertoires of more than 500 subjects by immunosequencing and related them to cytomegalovirus serostatus. Along with the roughly 610-subject first cohort, a separate validation cohort of over a hundred different subjects was used. High-throughput TCR immunosequencing, statistical association of individual TCRs with disease status, and machine learning were combined to predict cytomegalovirus infection status. A later analysis re-examined previously published TCR beta repertoires from more than 550 donors and added high-resolution HLA genotyping to investigate patterns of TCR occurrence. Rather than using new phenotypic data, the later analysis identified candidate immune exposures from TCR beta sequences and from how often those sequences occurred across donors. An earlier analysis of approximately 630 of the donors applied high-throughput TCR beta sequencing to assess whether each TCR beta V gene segment acted as functional or pseudogenic. Donor age, sex, ethnicity and CMV serostatus were compiled alongside the repertoire data. Genome-wide SNP genotypes for about 60% of the 666 donors were used in a later genetic analysis, which treated that subset as a discovery cohort. Every repertoire in the discovery cohort had been generated on one and the same sequencing platform. HLA typing included class I and class II loci at four-digit resolution. Typing coverage differed by locus: A, B, C, DRB1 and DQB1 were typed in roughly 620-640 donors, DQA1 in 500 to 550, DPA1 in 600 to 610, and DPB1 in roughly 470. Four or five DR-DQ haplotypes were treated as single units for association and clustering because of strong linkage in the cohort. On average, roughly 240,000 unique TCR beta nucleotide sequences were sequenced per donor among some 430 genotyped donors of the cohort, with around 19% of those sequences being non-productive. What the work shows at the level of the full study, not this receptor alone: HLA typing was unavailable for some donors at each locus, so association tests used only the typed subset. The study listed 150 to 200 TCR beta chains as associated with cytomegalovirus. Strong co-occurrence of HLA alleles, especially DR and DQ, made assigning TCR associations to individual alleles difficult. The classifier was reported to diagnose cytomegalovirus status with high specificity and sensitivity in both the original cohort and the validation cohort. About 15 rarely observed V segments, including chromosome 9 orphons, were excluded from the earlier analysis of about 610 of the donors because counts were too low. For the cohort, immune exposure information was limited to CMV serostatus. Only TCR beta chains were sequenced in this cohort, and the absence of alpha or paired-chain data limited detectable features. Some IMGT-functional V segments, including TRBV6-2 and TRBV6-3, could not be told apart with the 87-base-pair reads, so those segments were excluded. In a later analysis, most CMV-associated TCR beta chains were found to appear HLA-restricted, with HLA associations seemingly driven largely by CMV exposure. In a later analysis, TCR association rates were found to vary across HLA loci, with the most associated TCRs seen for DRB1 alleles and the fewest for HLA-C alleles. Roughly uniform sequencing depth across donors was assumed in presence/absence analyses, although this assumption may not hold. Correlated functional status among segregating V segments might reflect linkage disequilibrium, but an unknown experimental factor could not be ruled out. A cluster of highly shared sequence variants was judged likely to represent a technical artifact of the sequencing pipeline. A later analysis reported that several top co-occurrence clusters appeared linked to parvovirus B19, influenza, CMV and Epstein-Barr virus. A later genetic analysis reported fewer N-insertions in productive TCRs among donors in an Asian-associated ancestry cluster than the roughly 620-donor mean. In vitro tests confirmed that three of the cytomegalovirus-associated TCR beta chains recognize cytomegalovirus antigens. Compared with equally common non-associated chains, HLA-associated TCR beta chains in a later analysis were more clonally expanded and had lower generation probabilities. The authors suggested that the approach could potentially be extended to other disease states and immunological phenotypes. While some public TCRs were present in many individuals, most TCR sequences turned up only very rarely across donors. In a later analysis, over 15,000 TCR beta sequences were associated with specific HLA alleles at a false discovery rate of 0.05. In an earlier analysis of some 640 of the donors, most TCR beta V segments were observed in productive rearrangements about 90% or about 30% of the time, broadly matching IMGT annotations. A later genetic analysis associated a missense DCLRE1C variant with V-gene and J-gene trimming of TCR beta chains, and an independent cohort replicated the association. A further reported finding was that TCR beta sequences accurately predicted the HLA-A and HLA-B alleles for most subjects in the first cohort.

Receptor amplification or capture employed the immunoSEQ multiplex PCR assay. The multiplex PCR relied on a mix of 60 forward primers for TCR Vbeta segments and 13 reverse primers for TCR Jbeta segments. The CDR3 region of rearranged TCR beta genes was amplified from genomic DNA with a multiplex PCR assay. Amplified TCR beta libraries were sequenced as 87-base-pair reads on the Illumina HiSeq System. Per the authors' processing: A later analysis tallied 75 million to 95 million unique TCR beta chains across the 640 or so repertoires, and roughly 11 million of those chains were shared by two or more donors. A nearest-neighbor algorithm error-corrected the raw reads and collapsed the reads into unique sequences, merging closely related sequences to remove PCR and sequencing errors. V, D and J gene segments were assigned by aligning CDR3 sequences to IMGT reference sequences. For a sequence to be retained, a match of at least six nucleotides was required to both a V gene segment and a J gene segment. Rearrangements were classified as productive when the CDR3 lacked stop codons and remained in frame with V and J, and all other rearrangements were classified as non-productive. Following IMGT convention, CDR3 was defined as the stretch from the second conserved V-encoded cysteine up to the conserved J-encoded phenylalanine. The earlier analysis of some 600 of the donors excluded sequences that lacked an unambiguous match to a single V gene segment. In an earlier analysis of roughly 500 of the donors, V segments were called functional above 56.7% productive rearrangements and were called segregating when the between-donor standard deviation exceeded 5%. To diagnose cytomegalovirus status from the catalog of TCR beta chain sequences, a statistical classification framework was built. In a later analysis, V and J genes were assigned by comparing TCR nucleotide sequences against IMGT/GENE-DB human TR gene sequences. The TCRdist pipeline was used in a later analysis to assign CDR3 sequences and most-parsimonious VDJ recombination scenarios. In a later analysis, every TCR beta chain was defined by the combination of its CDR3 amino acid sequence and its V-gene family, and reads without a unique V-gene family were dropped. A later analysis removed several hundred highly shared, low-generation-probability nucleotide sequences to deal with suspected cross-contamination and a sequencing artifact. In a later analysis, a clonal expansion index for each public chain was calculated from normalized within-repertoire ranks of inferred template counts. Generation probabilities in a later analysis came from a VDJ recombination model fitted to out-of-frame rearrangements, and those results were checked against IGoR. Hypergeometric tests were used in a later analysis to score TCR-TCR, TCR-HLA and TCR-CMV co-occurrence, with a repertoire-size bias correction applied to the TCR pairs. To estimate false discovery rates, a later analysis permuted the HLA or CMV assignments 20 times. In a later analysis, co-occurring TCRs were grouped using DBSCAN, and TCRdist sequence similarity was added for clustering within HLA-allele-positive subsets. Repertoires with fewer than 30,000 or more than 120,000 public chains were left out of co-occurrence clustering, as were four to six repertoires with anomalous nucleotide sharing. TCRdb provides this immuneACCESS table in a form limited to in-frame rearrangements. Some clones are lacking; in checked studies, under half of them reflect an unresolved V gene, and why the rest are absent is not known. That table gives V, J and clone size, and the DNA gave D and trimming. The sample contains 150,000 to 200,000 clones, 80% to 85% of them found a single time. Around 0.27% of the sample is in the top ten clones.

The cohort was made up of 666 healthy bone marrow donors. At the time of sampling, every cohort member was nominally healthy, though immune exposures that went unrecorded were likely present. The donor was CMV seronegative and belonged to the group of more than 300 seronegative cohort members. Each donor provided a peripheral blood sample, and peripheral blood mononuclear cells were used for TCR beta sequencing. The Qiagen DNeasy Blood Extraction Kit was used to extract genomic DNA from the blood cell samples. Details on this clone: Which antigen it targets is not known. No much larger clone is present one base from it, and per-base qualities are unavailable.

CDR1 is given as SNHLY and CDR2 as FYNNEI, both from the germline V gene. V is shortened by 5 bases, J by 6 bases, and the region joining them spans 13 bases. From its cysteine to its phenylalanine, the CDR3 spans 13 amino acids. The entry retains the CDR3 DNA only, 39 bases that are in frame from base 1. Sequences were obtained from PBMCs. The V gene is TRBV2 and the J gene is TRBJ1-1, and the D gene may be TRBD1, 6 bases matching. The sequence was collected from a boy younger than 18 in good health and CMV-seronegative. This receptor carries the CDR3 CASSYRAGAEAFF. The nucleotide sequence reads TGTGCCAGCAGTTACAGGGCGGGGGCTGAAGCTTTCTTT. Full variable domain (CDR3 extended with the reference TRBV2 and TRBJ1-1 proteins): EPEVTQTPSHQVTQMGQEVILRCVPISNHLYFYWYRQILGQKVEFLVSFYNNEISEKSEIFDDQFSVERPDGSNFTLKIRSTKLEDSAMYFCASSYRAGAEAFFGQGTRLTVV.